This entry lists 30 T cell receptor beta chains sequenced from one sample in a study of cytomegalovirus exposure and HLA in healthy donors. Use of 60 Vbeta and 13 Jbeta primers characterized the PCR. Generated by immunoSEQ multiplex PCR, the TCRdb table keeps only in-frame clones and is missing some. The table lists 200,000 to 250,000 clones, around four fifths of them singletons. The sample taken for sequencing was PBMCs. The receptors derive from a woman in her forties in good health and CMV-seronegative.

The chain joins TRBV7-9 to TRBJ1-1; D call uncertain. Germline CDR1 and CDR2: SEHNR and FQNEAQ (reference sequence). The CDR3 is made up of 12 amino acids. Trimming removed 4 bases at V and 7 bases at J, with 10 bases between. In DNA form, the CDR3 reads TGTGCCAGCAGCTCGCTATTAAGTGAAGCTTTCTTT. It specifies CASSSLLSEAFF. Based on the CDR3 plus reference TRBV7-9 and TRBJ1-1, the full variable domain is DTGVSQNPRHKITKRGQNVTFRCDPISEHNRLYWYRQTLGQGPEFLTYFQNEAQLEKSRLLSDRFSAERPKGSFSTLEIQRTEQGDSAMYLCASSSLLSEAFFGQGTRLTVV.

The gene calls are TRBV10-3 and TRBJ1-3, with D possibly TRBD1 on 5 matching bases. V was pared by 7 bases and J by 1 base, with 14 bases between. Germline V CDR1 and CDR2: ENHRY, SYGVKD. This CDR3 is built from 15 residues. The CDR3 here is CAITDQGLSGNTIYF. The DNA for the CDR3 is TGTGCCATCACCGATCAGGGCCTATCTGGAAACACCATATATTTT.

The chain couples TRBV28 to TRBJ2-7; weak D call: TRBD2 (5 bases). In germline, CDR1 is MDHEN, CDR2 SYDVKM. The ends were cut back, 8 bases at V and 1 base at J, with 15 bases in the middle. The CDR3 spans 14 residues. Written as DNA, the CDR3 is TGTGCCAGCTGGGCGTGGGAGAGGTCCTACGAGCAGTACTTC. Translating it yields CASWAWERSYEQYF.

On this clone: The identical CDR3 is also encoded by other nucleotide sequences in the sample. The chain employs TRBV4-1 and TRBJ1-2, with 9 bases fitting TRBD1. The CDR3 is 15 amino acids. Germline CDR1 reads MGHRA; CDR2 reads YSYEKL. Trimming cost V 4 bases and J 7 bases; bases outside gene matches: 10. CDR3 bases: TGCGCCAGCAGCCGAGGACAGGGGCCTTCGGGTGGCTACACCTTC. Protein sequence: CASSRGQGPSGGYTF.

V gene TRBV7-8 combines with J gene TRBJ1-3; possible D gene TRBD1, 5 bases. Trimming left V 5 bases short and J 8 bases short, with 7 bases between. CDR1 is SGHVS, CDR2 FQNEAQ, per germline. This CDR3 comprises 11 residues. CDR3 nucleotides: TGTGCCAGCAGCCCGGGGGACACCATATATTTT. Its translation: CASSPGDTIYF.

The V and J genes are TRBV7-9 and TRBJ2-4; tentative D call: TRBD2 (5 bases). The CDR3 has 15 amino acids. V lost 4 bases and J 0 bases, leaving 10 bases between the germline ends. Germline V gives CDR1 SEHNR, CDR2 FQNEAQ (reference sequence). The CDR3 region is CASSSGMVAKNIQYF. The CDR3 DNA is TGTGCCAGCAGCTCGGGAATGGTAGCCAAAAACATTCAGTACTTC.

The chain has TRBV10-3 and TRBJ2-1, with 9 bases lining up with TRBD2. This CDR3 comprises 15 residues. CDR1 is ENHRY and CDR2 is SYGVKD in the germline V gene. After removal of 6 bases from V and 8 bases from J, the junction contained 11 bases not matched to a gene. The CDR3 is CAIRGLLAGPYEQFF. The CDR3 DNA is TGTGCCATCAGAGGCCTCCTAGCGGGACCCTATGAGCAGTTCTTC.

The chain has TRBV5-1 and TRBJ1-4; no clear D. The length of the CDR3 is 15 residues. The V gene lost 2 bases and the J gene lost 4 bases, with 12 bases spanning the gap. From germline, CDR1 is SGHRS and CDR2 YFSETQ. CDR3 sequence reads: CASSFPPPSNEKLFF. CDR3 nucleotide sequence: TGCGCCAGCAGCTTCCCCCCCCCGAGTAATGAAAAACTGTTTTTT.

This chain connects TRBV5-4 to TRBJ2-5; 7 positions match TRBD1. The CDR3 covers 17 residues. In germline, CDR1 is SGHNT, CDR2 YYREEE (reference sequence). With V trimmed by 0 bases and J by 4 bases, 12 bases remained unmatched. CDR3 nucleotide sequence: TGTGCCAGCAGCTTGGCCGCGGGTACAGGGGAAGGAGAGACCCAGTACTTC. It encodes CASSLAAGTGEGETQYF.

The chain couples TRBV5-1 to TRBJ2-7; 10 nucleotides agree with TRBD2. This CDR3 contains 17 residues. The germline V gene encodes CDR1 SGHRS and CDR2 YFSETQ. The V and J ends lost 2 bases and 2 bases, in that order; junction bases with no gene match: 10. CDR3 in DNA: TGCGCCAGCAGCTTTGCCTTTACTAGCGGGATTGCCTACGAGCAGTACTTC. Its translation is CASSFAFTSGIAYEQYF.

About this clone itself: Relative to the germline gene, one junction end is altered; a read error may explain this. The CDR3 region is CASSMTELKTEAFF. The DNA for the CDR3 is TGTGCCAGCAGTATGACAGAGCTGAAGACTGAAGCTTTCTTT. The chain couples TRBV2 to TRBJ1-1, with D perhaps matching TRBD1 (5 bases). Germline V gene sequence: CDR1 SNHLY, CDR2 FYNNEI. The CDR3 totals 14 residues.

The V gene is TRBV4-1, the J gene TRBJ2-4; 8 bases line up with TRBD2. The CDR3 runs 12 residues. Germline CDR1 reads MGHRA; CDR2 reads YSYEKL. V gave up 3 bases and J gave up 9 bases; unmatched junction bases: 1. For the CDR3, the DNA is TGCGCCAGCAGCCAGGGACTAGGCATTCAGTACTTC. This gives the protein CASSQGLGIQYF.

J is TRBJ2-1 and V is TRBV5-1; D perhaps matches TRBD1 (7 bases). This CDR3 contains 16 residues. The germline V gene encodes CDR1 SGHRS and CDR2 YFSETQ. Deletions cut 0 bases from V and 2 bases from J, with 12 bases between. CDR3: CASSLGDREAYNEQFF. CDR3 sequence (DNA): TGCGCCAGCAGCTTGGGCGACAGGGAGGCCTACAATGAGCAGTTCTTC.

This clone was seen a few times. V and J are TRBV5-1 and TRBJ2-1; maybe TRBD2 (5 bases). Germline V gives CDR1 SGHRS, CDR2 YFSETQ. Trimming removed 4 bases from V and 6 bases from J, with 11 bases in between. The CDR3 totals 13 residues. The CDR3 DNA is TGCGCCAGCAGCATAGGAGGAGGCAATGAGCAGTTCTTC. It yields the protein CASSIGGGNEQFF. The variable domain in full, with the rest retrieved from reference TRBV5-1 and TRBJ2-1, is KAGVTQTPRYLIKTRGQQVTLSCSPISGHRSVSWYQQTPGQGLQFLFEYFSETQRNKGNFPGRFSGRQFSNSRSEMNVSTLELGDSALYLCASSIGGGNEQFFGPGTRLTVL.

This chain connects TRBV7-9 to TRBJ1-1; D is unresolved. Germline CDR1 reads SEHNR; CDR2 reads FQNEAQ (reference sequence). V lost 7 bases and J 1 base, leaving 19 bases between the germline ends. There are 16 residues in the CDR3. Written as DNA, the CDR3 is TGTGCCAGCATCGAGAATATACAGAAACAGAACACTGAAGCTTTCTTT. The encoded protein is CASIENIQKQNTEAFF.

The genes are TRBV7-8 and TRBJ2-2; 7 nucleotides agree with TRBD2. The germline CDR1 and CDR2 sequences are SGHVS and FQNEAQ. After removal of 5 bases from V and 6 bases from J, the junction contained 9 bases not matched to a gene. The CDR3 totals 15 residues. CDR3 sequence reads: CASSTGRGRAGELFF. For the CDR3, the DNA is TGTGCCAGCAGCACAGGACGGGGGAGGGCCGGGGAGCTGTTTTTT.

This clone has just one count. The J gene is TRBJ1-2, the V gene TRBV27; D perhaps matches TRBD1 (5 bases). There are 16 residues in the CDR3. Trimming removed 5 bases from V and 3 bases from J, with 19 bases in between. Looked up from germline, CDR1 is MNHEY and CDR2 is SMNVEV (reference sequence). CDR3 protein: CASSDLTGVLDYGYTF. In nucleotides, the CDR3 is TGTGCCAGCAGTGATCTAACGGGGGTATTAGACTATGGCTACACCTTC.

The V and J genes are TRBV4-1 and TRBJ2-3, with D hard to call. The CDR3 loop spans 14 amino acids. V lost 2 bases and J lost 2, with 8 bases in between. CDR1 is MGHRA, CDR2 YSYEKL, per germline. CDR3 amino acids: CASSQILVTDTQYF. For the CDR3, the DNA is TGCGCCAGCAGCCAAATCTTAGTCACAGATACGCAGTATTTT.

V and J are TRBV15 and TRBJ1-2; D unresolved. Germline CDR1 reads LNHNV; CDR2 reads YYDKDF (reference sequence). V lost 6 bases and J lost 2, with 16 bases in between. The CDR3 is 15 residues long. The CDR3 sequence is CATSMVGLTNYGYTF. The CDR3 DNA reads TGTGCCACCAGTATGGTGGGCCTGACAAACTATGGCTACACCTTC.

The rearrangement links TRBV5-5 to TRBJ2-7, with D possibly matching TRBD2 (5 bases). Germline CDR1 reads SGHKS; CDR2 reads YYEKEE (reference sequence). Trimming left V 4 bases short and J 2 bases short, with 10 bases between. This CDR3 has 13 residues. The CDR3 here is CASSGLAPYEQYF. The CDR3 coding sequence is TGTGCCAGCAGCGGACTGGCTCCCTACGAGCAGTACTTC.

The chain joins TRBV7-3 to TRBJ2-1; 13 positions agree with TRBD2. The CDR3 runs to 15 residues. With 5 bases clipped from V and 8 bases from J, the junction kept 6 bases outside the gene matches. The germline CDR1 and CDR2 sequences are SGHTA and FQGTGA. For the CDR3, the DNA is TGTGCCAGCAGCCCAGGACTAGCGGGAGTTGATGAGCAGTTCTTC. Translation gives CASSPGLAGVDEQFF. The full variable domain, in which reference TRBV7-3 and TRBJ2-1 provide the parts outside the CDR3, is GAGVSQTPSNKVTEKGKYVELRCDPISGHTALYWYRQSLGQGPEFLIYFQGTGAADDSGLPNDRFFAVRPEGSVSTLKIQRTERGDSAVYLCASSPGLAGVDEQFFGPGTRLTVL.

V and J are TRBV19 and TRBJ1-4; a possible D gene is TRBD1 (5 bases). CDR1 and CDR2 (germline): LNHDA, SQIVND (reference sequence). The length of the CDR3 is 17 residues. V lost 4 bases to trimming and J lost 3 bases, with 18 bases between them. CDR3 DNA sequence: TGTGCCAGTAGTAATCTAGGGGCCCTGAAATCTAATGAAAAACTGTTTTTT. This translates into CASSNLGALKSNEKLFF.

The chain carries TRBV9 and TRBJ2-2, with 12 bases fitting TRBD2. The CDR3 is 15 residues long. Trimming cost V 3 bases and J 4 bases; bases outside gene matches: 1. The germline V gene encodes CDR1 SGDLS and CDR2 YYNGEE. The CDR3, as DNA: TGTGCCAGCAGCGCTAGCGGGAGGGCCACCGGGGAGCTGTTTTTT. Residues: CASSASGRATGELFF. The full variable domain, its missing parts supplied by reference TRBV9 and TRBJ2-2, is DSGVTQTPKHLITATGQRVTLRCSPRSGDLSVYWYQQSLDQGLQFLIQYYNGEERAKGNILERFSAQQFPDLHSELNLSSLELGDSALYFCASSASGRATGELFFGEGSRLTVL.

Details on this clone: The same CDR3 arises from other DNA sequences in this sample as well. The J gene is TRBJ2-3, the V gene TRBV5-8; 12 bases line up with TRBD1. Germline assignment: CDR1 SGHTS and CDR2 YDEGEE. This CDR3 region has 15 residues. V was pared by 5 bases and J by 7 bases, with 8 bases of the junction left unmatched. For the CDR3, the DNA is TGTGCCAGCAGTCGGCCGGGACAGGGGGCAAATACGCAGTATTTT. It yields the protein CASSRPGQGANTQYF.

The chain uses TRBV4-2 and TRBJ2-4, with 8 bases identical to TRBD1. The germline gives CDR1 LGHNA, CDR2 YNFKEQ. The trim removed 2 bases at V and 5 bases at J, leaving 11 bases unmatched. There are 17 residues in the CDR3. CDR3 region: CASSQRATGGIENIQYF. The CDR3 nucleotides are TGTGCCAGCAGCCAAAGAGCCACAGGGGGGATTGAAAACATTCAGTACTTC.

The genes are TRBV7-8 and TRBJ1-5; D ambiguous. The CDR3 has 15 residues. V was trimmed by 4 bases and J by 6 bases, leaving 16 bases between them. From germline, CDR1 is SGHVS and CDR2 FQNEAQ. The CDR3 sequence is CASSSREARGQPQHF. The CDR3 DNA sequence: TGTGCCAGCAGCTCCCGGGAAGCCCGGGGTCAGCCCCAGCATTTT.

The chain carries TRBV6-6 and TRBJ1-5; D is undetermined. CDR1 and CDR2 (germline): MNHNY, SVGAGI (reference sequence). The germline V and J ends were trimmed by 2 bases and 0 bases, with 5 bases remaining between them. The CDR3 runs 14 residues. CDR3 sequence (DNA): TGTGCCAGCAGTTACGGAGATAGCAATCAGCCCCAGCATTTT. Protein product: CASSYGDSNQPQHF.

In this sample, this clone turned up a few times. The chain employs TRBV5-1 and TRBJ2-5; 8 nucleotides align to TRBD2. The CDR3 sequence is 16 residues long. Germline V gene data show CDR1 as SGHRS and CDR2 as YFSETQ. Trimming at V came to 4 bases and at J to 0 bases, leaving 8 bases not matched to a gene. The CDR3 reads CASSAASGLYQETQYF. The CDR3 DNA reads TGCGCCAGCAGCGCGGCTAGCGGGTTATACCAAGAGACCCAGTACTTC.

In DNA, the CDR3 is TGTGCCAGCTCACCTAGAGCCCCTTTCGGGGGGACCCAGTACTTC. Its translation: CASSPRAPFGGTQYF. The chain links TRBV18 to TRBJ2-5; perhaps TRBD2 as D (6 bases). The V end was cut by 3 bases, the J end by 7 bases, with 18 bases between. Looked up from germline, CDR1 is KGHSH and CDR2 is LQKENI. The CDR3 has 15 residues.

A remark on this clone: An end of the junction differs from the germline gene, which may be a read error. The chain joins TRBV7-9 to TRBJ1-5, with D possibly TRBD1 on 6 matching bases. This CDR3 has 16 residues. Germline V gives CDR1 SEHNR, CDR2 FQNEAQ (reference sequence). DNA of the CDR3: TGTTCCAGCAGCTTAGGGGGGGGAAACCTCAATCAGCCCCAGCATTTT. Its protein product is CSSSLGGGNLNQPQHF.